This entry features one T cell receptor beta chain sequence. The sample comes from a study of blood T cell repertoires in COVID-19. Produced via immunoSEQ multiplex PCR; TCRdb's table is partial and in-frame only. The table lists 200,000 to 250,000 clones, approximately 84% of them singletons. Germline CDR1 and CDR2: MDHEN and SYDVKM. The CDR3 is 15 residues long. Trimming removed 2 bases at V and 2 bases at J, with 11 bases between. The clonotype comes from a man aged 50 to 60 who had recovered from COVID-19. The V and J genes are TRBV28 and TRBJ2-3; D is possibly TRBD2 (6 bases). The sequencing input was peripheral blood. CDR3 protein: CASSLGSGYTDTQYF. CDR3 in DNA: TGTGCCAGCAGTTTAGGTAGCGGTTACACAGATACGCAGTATTTT.